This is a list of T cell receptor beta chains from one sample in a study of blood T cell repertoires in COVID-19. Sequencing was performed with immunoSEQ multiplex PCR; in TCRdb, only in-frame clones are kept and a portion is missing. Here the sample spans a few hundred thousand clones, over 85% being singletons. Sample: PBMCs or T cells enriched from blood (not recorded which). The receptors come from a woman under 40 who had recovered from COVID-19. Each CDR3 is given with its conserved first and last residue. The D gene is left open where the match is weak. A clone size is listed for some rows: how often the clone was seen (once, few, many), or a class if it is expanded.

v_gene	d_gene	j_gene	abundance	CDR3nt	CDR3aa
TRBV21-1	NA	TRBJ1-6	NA	TGTGCCAGCAGCAAAGAGGCCCTTGGGAGCGGTTCACCCCTCCACTTT	CASSKEALGSGSPLHF
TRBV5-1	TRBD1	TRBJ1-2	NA	TGCGCCAGCAGCCAGCCCCAGGGGGGCTATGGCTACACCTTC	CASSQPQGGYGYTF
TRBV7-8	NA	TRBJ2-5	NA	TGTGCCAGCAGCTGGCGACAATACCAAGAGACCCAGTACTTC	CASSWRQYQETQYF
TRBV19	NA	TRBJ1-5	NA	TGTGCCAGTAGTCCCGCGGAGGGTAGCAATCAGCCCCAGCATTTT	CASSPAEGSNQPQHF
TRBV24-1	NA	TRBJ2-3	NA	TGTGCCACCAGTGATCCACAGGGCTCAGATACGCAGTATTTT	CATSDPQGSDTQYF
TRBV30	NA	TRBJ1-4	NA	TGTGCCTCCCGGCCCGAAGGGCGGGCAACTAATGAAAAACTGTTTTTT	CASRPEGRATNEKLFF
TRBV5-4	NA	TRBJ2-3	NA	TGTGCCAGCAGCGGAGGAGCGGGTCAAACAGATACGCAGTATTTT	CASSGGAGQTDTQYF
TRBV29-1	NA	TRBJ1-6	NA	TGCAGCGTTTGCGAGGGGGTGGGTTCACCCCTCCACTTT	CSVCEGVGSPLHF
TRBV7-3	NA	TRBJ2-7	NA	TGTGCCAGCAGCTACGGGGGTAGCTCCTACGAGCAGTACTTC	CASSYGGSSYEQYF
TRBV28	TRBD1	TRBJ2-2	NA	TGTGCCAGCAGTCCGCCACAGGGGCACACCGGGGAGCTGTTTTTT	CASSPPQGHTGELFF
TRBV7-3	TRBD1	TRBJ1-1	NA	TGTGCCAGCAGCTTAGCGACAGGGGCCAACACTGAAGCTTTCTTT	CASSLATGANTEAFF
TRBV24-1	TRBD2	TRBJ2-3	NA	TGTGCCACCAGTGATCCGGGAGGGACTAGCGATACGCAGTATTTT	CATSDPGGTSDTQYF
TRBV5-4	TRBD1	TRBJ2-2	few	TGTGCCAGCAGTTCTCAGACAGGGCACCGGGAGCTGTTTTTT	CASSSQTGHRELFF
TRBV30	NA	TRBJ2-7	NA	TGTGCCTGGACTGGACAATTCTCCTACGAGCAGTACTTC	CAWTGQFSYEQYF
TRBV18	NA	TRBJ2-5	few	TGTGCCAGCTCACCACGGGTGGGAGGCGAGACCCAGTACTTC	CASSPRVGGETQYF
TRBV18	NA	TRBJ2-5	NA	TGTGCCAGCTCACCTGGGAGGGGGCAAGAGACCCAGTACTTC	CASSPGRGQETQYF
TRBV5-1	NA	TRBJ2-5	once	TGCGCCAGCCGGGTAAGCGGACAGTCGCAAGAGACCCAGTACTTC	CASRVSGQSQETQYF
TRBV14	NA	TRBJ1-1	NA	TGTGCCAGCAGCCAAGACCCCTGGGAGGGGATGAACACTGAAGCTTTCTTT	CASSQDPWEGMNTEAFF
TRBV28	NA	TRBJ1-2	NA	TGTGCCAGCAGTGAAGACGGAGTTTTTACTTATGGCTACACCTTC	CASSEDGVFTYGYTF
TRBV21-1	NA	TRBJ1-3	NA	TGTGCCAGCAGCAAATACAGGGTATACAACACCATATATTTT	CASSKYRVYNTIYF